These T cell receptor beta chains were read from a single sample in a study of technical replicates of blood from several donors. Clones were sequenced by immunoSEQ multiplex PCR, and TCRdb holds only the in-frame ones, with some missing. The table includes about 75,000 clones, approximately 97% detected once. The material sequenced was T cells isolated from PBMCs. The receptor source for this set is a human donor in good health. The CDR3 runs from the conserved cysteine through the conserved F or W. D genes are given only for firm matches. Size tells how often a clone was seen (once, few, many) or the class of an expanded clone, and some rows leave it out.

v_gene	abundance	d_gene	j_gene	CDR3nt	CDR3aa
TRBV12-5	-	TRBD1	TRBJ2-2	TGTGCTAGCACCCCCCGGACAGGGTCGAGAACCGGGGAGCTGTTTTTT	CASTPRTGSRTGELFF
TRBV6-6	once	-	TRBJ2-7	TGTGCCAGCAGTTACTTGCGGGGTGCCTCCTACGAGCAGTACTTC	CASSYLRGASYEQYF
TRBV5-1	-	TRBD1	TRBJ2-2	TGCGCCAGCAGCTCGACAGGGGGAAACACCGGGGAGCTGTTTTTT	CASSSTGGNTGELFF
TRBV5-1	-	TRBD1	TRBJ1-4	TGCGCCAGCAGCTTGGGACTATCAAACAGGGGGGGAAATGAAAAACTGTTTTTT	CASSLGLSNRGGNEKLFF
TRBV6-5	-	TRBD1	TRBJ2-2	TGTGCCAGCAGTTTACGGACAGGGCCCACCGGGGAGCTGTTTTTT	CASSLRTGPTGELFF
TRBV19	-	TRBD1	TRBJ1-5	TGTGCCAGTAGTCGGACAGGGGGGCAGCCCCAGCATTTT	CASSRTGGQPQHF
TRBV7-8	-	TRBD2	TRBJ2-1	TGTGCCAGCAGGGCGGGACTAGCGGGAGGCCAGGGACATCGGGAGCAGTTCTTC	CASRAGLAGGQGHREQFF
TRBV30	-	-	TRBJ1-1	TGTGCCTGGAGTGTAACGGGGGGAAACACTGAAGCTTTCTTT	CAWSVTGGNTEAFF
TRBV9	-	TRBD1	TRBJ1-1	TGTGCCAGCAGCTTGGAGTTAGGGGGCGACGCTTTCTTT	CASSLELGGDAFF
TRBV7-2	-	TRBD2	TRBJ2-1	TGTGCCAGCAGCCCTCATACTAGCGGGAACTACAATGAGCAGTTCTTC	CASSPHTSGNYNEQFF
TRBV30	-	TRBD2	TRBJ2-3	TGTGCCGTAACTAGCGGGGGGGCCTTGGCTAGCACAGATACGCAGTATTTT	CAVTSGGALASTDTQYF
TRBV7-3	-	-	TRBJ2-1	TGTGCCAGCAGCATGCTGCGGGCAGACTACAATGAGCAGTTCTTC	CASSMLRADYNEQFF
TRBV9	-	TRBD2	TRBJ2-5	TGTGCCAGCAGCGTAGCTACTAGCGGGGGAGGGGTCCAAGAGACCCAGTACTTC	CASSVATSGGGVQETQYF
TRBV6-1	-	-	TRBJ1-1	TGTGCCAGCAGTGCTAGATTACAGGGAAGCACTGAAGCTTTCTTT	CASSARLQGSTEAFF
TRBV7-9	-	-	TRBJ1-2	TGTGCCAGCAGCTCCGGACAGTTTCACACCTTC	CASSSGQFHTF
TRBV4-1	-	TRBD1	TRBJ2-3	TGCGCCAGCAGCCGATACGAATATCCGGGACAGGGGGGGCCAGATACGCAGTATTTT	CASSRYEYPGQGGPDTQYF
TRBV6-4	-	-	TRBJ2-2	TGTGCCAGCAGCCCACAGGGAGGGTCCGGGGAGCTGTTTTTT	CASSPQGGSGELFF
TRBV18	-	-	TRBJ2-3	TGTGCCAGCTCACATACAGGGTCCCACACAGATACGCAGTATTTT	CASSHTGSHTDTQYF
TRBV29-1	-	-	TRBJ1-1	TGCAGCGCCGAAGGCGGGGGGACGATGAACACTGAAGCTTTCTTT	CSAEGGGTMNTEAFF
TRBV5-1	-	-	TRBJ2-1	TGCGCCAGCAGCTTGGCCTGGGCCGACAATGAGCAGTTCTTC	CASSLAWADNEQFF
TRBV7-6	-	TRBD1	TRBJ1-3	TGTGCCAGCAGCTCGCCGCAGGGGGTGGGGATCTCTGGAAACACCATATATTTT	CASSSPQGVGISGNTIYF
TRBV6-6	-	TRBD1	TRBJ2-5	TGTGCCAGCAGTTATTCTACAGGGGATGAGACCCAGTACTTC	CASSYSTGDETQYF
TRBV9	-	-	TRBJ1-1	TGTGCCAGCAGCGTAGGAGCGAACACTGAAGCTTTCTTT	CASSVGANTEAFF
TRBV29-1	-	TRBD2	TRBJ2-4	TGCAGCGTTGAATGGGGACTAGCGGGAGGGCCATACAAAAACATTCAGTACTTC	CSVEWGLAGGPYKNIQYF
TRBV2	-	-	TRBJ2-2	TGTGCCAGCAGTCTACAGGGTTATAACACCGGGGAGCTGTTTTTT	CASSLQGYNTGELFF
TRBV10-1	-	-	TRBJ2-7	TGCGCCAGCAGTGAGCCTGATCGCGACGAGCAGTACTTC	CASSEPDRDEQYF
TRBV27	-	-	TRBJ2-2	TGTGCCAGCAGTTTCGGGGGGCAGGGCACCGGGGAGCTGTTTTTT	CASSFGGQGTGELFF
TRBV7-6	-	-	TRBJ2-7	TGTGCCAGCAGCTTAGTACAGGGTATAAACCACTACGAGCAGTACTTC	CASSLVQGINHYEQYF
TRBV6-6	few	-	TRBJ1-1	TGTGCCAGCAGTCCCCAGGACATTCGTCACACTGAAGCTTTCTTT	CASSPQDIRHTEAFF
TRBV5-1	-	-	TRBJ1-1	TGCGCCAGCAGCCCTGGACAACCGAACACTGAAGCTTTCTTT	CASSPGQPNTEAFF
TRBV5-5	-	-	TRBJ2-7	TGTGCCAGCAGCTTGTCGGGGGGACAGGCCGCCTACGAGCAGTACTTC	CASSLSGGQAAYEQYF
TRBV2	-	TRBD1	TRBJ2-4	TGTGCCAGCAGGGGCCCGGGACAGGCGGGTCCGCCGAACATTCAGTACTTC	CASRGPGQAGPPNIQYF
TRBV14	-	-	TRBJ1-1	TGTGCCAGCAGCCAAGTAGAGTTCACTGAAGCTTTCTTT	CASSQVEFTEAFF